The source of this T cell receptor beta chain is a study of T-cell memory formation after mild COVID-19. Barcoded TCR alpha and TCR beta cDNA libraries with UMIs came from 5'RACE using constant-segment primers. TCRdb used MiXCR to reprocess the 5' RACE reads, holding one entry per CDR3 protein. The sample includes hundreds of thousands of distinct CDR3 sequences, around 18% of them seen just once. At least ten counts were recorded for this clonotype. Its target is unknown. Whole-study findings and limits: Shrinking CD4+ clones resided mostly in CM and EM, and CD8+ ones in EMRA.

The CDR3 is 14 residues long. Unmatched junction bases numbered 5, after V lost 6 bases and J lost 5 bases. The J gene is TRBJ2-5, the V gene TRBV12-3 or TRBV12-4; 11 bases align to TRBD1. The TCR comes from an adult woman who had mild COVID-19 (a few samples of this study predate the infection). Cell type and time point are not known. The sequenced material came from PBMCs or a T cell subset sorted from them (not recorded which). Here the CDR3 DNA reads TGTGCCAGCAGCTCCGGGACAGGGGGGGAGACCCAGTACTTC. The encoded protein is CASSSGTGGETQYF.